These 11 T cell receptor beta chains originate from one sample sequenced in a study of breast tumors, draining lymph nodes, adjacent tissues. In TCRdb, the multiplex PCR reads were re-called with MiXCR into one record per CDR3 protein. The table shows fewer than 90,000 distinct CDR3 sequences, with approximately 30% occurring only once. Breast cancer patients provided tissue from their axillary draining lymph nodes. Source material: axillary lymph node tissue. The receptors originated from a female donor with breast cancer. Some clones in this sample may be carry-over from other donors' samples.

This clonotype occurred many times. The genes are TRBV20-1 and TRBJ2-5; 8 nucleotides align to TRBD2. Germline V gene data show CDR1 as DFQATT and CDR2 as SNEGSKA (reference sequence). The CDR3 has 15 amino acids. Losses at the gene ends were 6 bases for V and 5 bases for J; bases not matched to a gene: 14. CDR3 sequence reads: CSAARASGFWETQYF. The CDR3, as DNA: TGCAGTGCAGCCCGGGCTAGCGGGTTCTGGGAGACCCAGTACTTC.

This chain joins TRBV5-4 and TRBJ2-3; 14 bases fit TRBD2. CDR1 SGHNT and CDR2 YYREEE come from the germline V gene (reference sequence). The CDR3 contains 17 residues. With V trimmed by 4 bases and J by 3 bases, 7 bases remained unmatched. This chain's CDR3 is CASSRRTSGRRTDTQYF. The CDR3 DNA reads TGTGCCAGCAGCCGAAGGACTAGCGGGAGGAGAACAGATACGCAGTATTTT.

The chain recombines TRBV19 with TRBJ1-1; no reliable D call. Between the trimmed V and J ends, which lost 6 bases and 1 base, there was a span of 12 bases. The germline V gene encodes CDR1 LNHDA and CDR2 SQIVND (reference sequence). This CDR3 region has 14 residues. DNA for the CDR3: TGTGCCAGTAGGGAGCGGAGACGGAACACTGAAGCTTTCTTT. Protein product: CASRERRRNTEAFF. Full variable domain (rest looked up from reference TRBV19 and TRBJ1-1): DGGITQSPKYLFRKEGQNVTLSCEQNLNHDAMYWYRQDPGQGLRLIYYSQIVNDFQKGDIAEGYSVSREKKESFPLTVTSAQKNPTAFYLCASRERRRNTEAFFGQGTRLTVV.

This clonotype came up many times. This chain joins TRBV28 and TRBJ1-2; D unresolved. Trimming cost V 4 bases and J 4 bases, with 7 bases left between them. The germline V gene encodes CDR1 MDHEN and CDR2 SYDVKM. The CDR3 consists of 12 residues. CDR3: CASSYNSYGYTF. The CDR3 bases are TGTGCCAGCAGTTATAACAGCTATGGCTACACCTTC.

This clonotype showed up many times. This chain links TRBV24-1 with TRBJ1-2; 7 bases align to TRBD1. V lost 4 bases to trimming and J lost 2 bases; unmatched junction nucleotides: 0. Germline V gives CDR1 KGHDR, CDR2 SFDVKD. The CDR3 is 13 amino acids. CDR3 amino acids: CATSEGQNYGYTF. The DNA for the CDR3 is TGTGCCACCAGTGAGGGACAGAACTATGGCTACACCTTC.

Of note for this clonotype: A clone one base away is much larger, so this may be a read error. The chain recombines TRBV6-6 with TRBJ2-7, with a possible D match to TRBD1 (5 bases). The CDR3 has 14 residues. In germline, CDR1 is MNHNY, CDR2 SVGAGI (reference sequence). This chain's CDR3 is CASSYSQGYYERYF. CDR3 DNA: TGTGCCAGCAGTTACTCTCAGGGCTATTACGAGCGGTACTTC.

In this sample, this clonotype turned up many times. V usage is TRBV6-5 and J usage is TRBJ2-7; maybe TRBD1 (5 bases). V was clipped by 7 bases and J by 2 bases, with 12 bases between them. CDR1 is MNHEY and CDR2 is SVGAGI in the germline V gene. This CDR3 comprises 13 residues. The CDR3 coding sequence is TGTGCCAGCAAACGCGGCAGGGCCTACGAGCAGTACTTC. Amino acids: CASKRGRAYEQYF.

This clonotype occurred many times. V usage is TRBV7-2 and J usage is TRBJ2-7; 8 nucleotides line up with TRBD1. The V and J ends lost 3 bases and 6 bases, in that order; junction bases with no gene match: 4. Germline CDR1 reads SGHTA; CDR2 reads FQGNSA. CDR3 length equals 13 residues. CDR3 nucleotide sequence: TGTGCCAGCAGCTTTACAGGGGGAGGCGAGCAGTACTTC. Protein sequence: CASSFTGGGEQYF.

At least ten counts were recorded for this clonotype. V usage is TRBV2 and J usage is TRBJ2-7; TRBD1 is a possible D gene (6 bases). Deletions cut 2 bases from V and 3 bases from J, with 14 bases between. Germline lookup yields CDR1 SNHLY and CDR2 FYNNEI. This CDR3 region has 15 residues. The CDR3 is CASSENRDTGYEQYF. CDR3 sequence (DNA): TGTGCCAGCAGTGAAAACCGGGACACGGGCTACGAGCAGTACTTC.

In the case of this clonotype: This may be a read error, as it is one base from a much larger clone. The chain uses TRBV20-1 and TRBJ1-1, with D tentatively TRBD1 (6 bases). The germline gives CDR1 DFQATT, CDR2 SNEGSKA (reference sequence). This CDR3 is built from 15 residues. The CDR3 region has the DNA TGCAGTGGGACAGTTGGGCCCTCGATGAACACTAAAGCTTTCTTT. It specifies CSGTVGPSMNTKAFF.

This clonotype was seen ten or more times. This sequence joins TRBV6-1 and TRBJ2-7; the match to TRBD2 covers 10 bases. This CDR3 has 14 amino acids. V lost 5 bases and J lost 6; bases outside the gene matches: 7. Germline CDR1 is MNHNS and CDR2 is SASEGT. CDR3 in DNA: TGTGCCAGCAGTACTAGCGGGAACATGGGCGAGCAGTACTTC. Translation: CASSTSGNMGEQYF.